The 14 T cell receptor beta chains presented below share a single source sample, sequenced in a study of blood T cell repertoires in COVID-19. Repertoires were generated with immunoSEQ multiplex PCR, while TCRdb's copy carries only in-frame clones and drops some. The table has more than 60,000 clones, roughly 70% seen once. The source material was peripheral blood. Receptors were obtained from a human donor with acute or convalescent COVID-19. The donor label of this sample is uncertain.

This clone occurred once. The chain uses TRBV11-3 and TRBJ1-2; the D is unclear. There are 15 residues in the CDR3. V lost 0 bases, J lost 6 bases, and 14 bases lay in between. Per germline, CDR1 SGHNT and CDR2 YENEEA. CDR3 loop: CASSLDGAGLHGYTF. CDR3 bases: TGTGCCAGCAGCTTAGATGGTGCAGGTCTCCATGGCTACACCTTC.

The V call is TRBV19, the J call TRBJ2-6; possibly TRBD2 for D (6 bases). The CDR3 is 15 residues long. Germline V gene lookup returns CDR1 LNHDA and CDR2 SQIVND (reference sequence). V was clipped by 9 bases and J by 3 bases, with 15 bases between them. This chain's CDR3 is CASSRGAGGANVLTF. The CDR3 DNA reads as TGTGCCAGCTCGCGCGGGGCTGGTGGGGCCAACGTCCTGACTTTC.

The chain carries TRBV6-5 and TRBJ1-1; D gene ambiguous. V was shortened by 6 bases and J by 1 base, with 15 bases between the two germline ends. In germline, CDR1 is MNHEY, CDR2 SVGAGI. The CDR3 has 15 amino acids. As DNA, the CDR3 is TGTGCCAGCAGCCACGGGAGCCTTAGGAACACTGAAGCTTTCTTT. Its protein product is CASSHGSLRNTEAFF.

The CDR3 reads CASSVRQGGEKLFF. CDR3 sequence (DNA): TGCGCCAGCAGTGTCCGGCAGGGGGGCGAAAAACTGTTTTTT. This chain links TRBV10-2 with TRBJ1-4; 7 bases align to TRBD1. The V gene end was trimmed by 4 bases and the J gene end by 8 bases; junction bases not matched to a gene: 7. CDR1 and CDR2 (germline): WSHSY, SAAADI. This CDR3 is 14 amino acids long.

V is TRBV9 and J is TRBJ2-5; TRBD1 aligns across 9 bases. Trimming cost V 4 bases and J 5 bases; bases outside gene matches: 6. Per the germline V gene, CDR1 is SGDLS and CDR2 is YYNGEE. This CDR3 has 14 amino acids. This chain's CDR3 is CASSTGTGLETQYF. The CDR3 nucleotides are TGTGCCAGCAGCACTGGGACAGGGCTGGAGACCCAGTACTTC. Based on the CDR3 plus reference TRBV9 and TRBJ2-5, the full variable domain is DSGVTQTPKHLITATGQRVTLRCSPRSGDLSVYWYQQSLDQGLQFLIQYYNGEERAKGNILERFSAQQFPDLHSELNLSSLELGDSALYFCASSTGTGLETQYFGPGTRLLVL.

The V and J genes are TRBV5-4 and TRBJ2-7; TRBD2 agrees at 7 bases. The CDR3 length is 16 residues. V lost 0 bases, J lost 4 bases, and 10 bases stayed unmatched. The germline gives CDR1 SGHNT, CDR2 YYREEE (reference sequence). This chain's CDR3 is CASSLAGGGVFYEQYV. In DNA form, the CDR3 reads TGTGCCAGCAGCTTGGCCGGTGGGGGGGTTTTTTACGAGCAGTACGTC.

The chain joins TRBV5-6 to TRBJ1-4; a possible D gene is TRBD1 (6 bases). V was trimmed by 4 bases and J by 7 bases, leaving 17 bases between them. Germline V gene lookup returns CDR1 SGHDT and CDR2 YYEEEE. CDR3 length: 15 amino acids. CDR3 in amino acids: CASSTAQGIGEKLFF. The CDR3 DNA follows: TGTGCCAGCAGCACGGCACAGGGCATCGGTGAAAAACTGTTTTTT.

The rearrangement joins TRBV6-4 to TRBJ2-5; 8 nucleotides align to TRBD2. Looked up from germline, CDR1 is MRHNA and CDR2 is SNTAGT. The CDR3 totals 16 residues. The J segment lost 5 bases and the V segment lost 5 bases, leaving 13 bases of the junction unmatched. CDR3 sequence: CASSLGGRRGGETQYF. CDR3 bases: TGTGCCAGCAGTTTAGGCGGGAGGCGTGGGGGGGAGACCCAGTACTTC.

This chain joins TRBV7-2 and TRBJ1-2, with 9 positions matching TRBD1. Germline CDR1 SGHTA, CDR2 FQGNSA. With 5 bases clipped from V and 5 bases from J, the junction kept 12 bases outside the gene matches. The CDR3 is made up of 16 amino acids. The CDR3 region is CASSTNRGRASYGYTF. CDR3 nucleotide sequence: TGTGCCAGCAGCACAAACAGGGGGCGCGCGAGTTATGGCTACACCTTC.

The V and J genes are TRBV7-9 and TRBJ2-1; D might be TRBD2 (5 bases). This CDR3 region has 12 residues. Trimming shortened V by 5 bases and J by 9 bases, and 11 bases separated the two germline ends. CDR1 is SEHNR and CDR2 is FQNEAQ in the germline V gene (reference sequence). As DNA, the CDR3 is TGTGCCAGCAGCCAGACCAGCGGTGAGCAGTTCTTC. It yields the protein CASSQTSGEQFF.

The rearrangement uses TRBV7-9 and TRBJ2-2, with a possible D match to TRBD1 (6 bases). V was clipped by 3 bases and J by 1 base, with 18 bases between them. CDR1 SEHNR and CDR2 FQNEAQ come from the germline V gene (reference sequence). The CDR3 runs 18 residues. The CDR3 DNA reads TGTGCCAGCAGCTTTCCGTCGTCAGGACAGCGGAACACCGGGGAGCTGTTTTTT. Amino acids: CASSFPSSGQRNTGELFF.

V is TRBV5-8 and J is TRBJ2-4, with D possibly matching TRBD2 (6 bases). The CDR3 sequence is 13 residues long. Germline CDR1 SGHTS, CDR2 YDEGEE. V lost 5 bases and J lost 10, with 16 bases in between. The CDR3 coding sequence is TGTGCCAGCAGTCCGGGACTGCCGTCAATTCAGTACTTC. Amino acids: CASSPGLPSIQYF.

Here the CDR3 reads CASSLGTTGAYNEQFF. CDR3 DNA sequence: TGTGCCAGCAGCTTGGGAACGACAGGGGCCTACAATGAGCAGTTCTTC. This sequence joins TRBV5-8 and TRBJ2-1; 8 nucleotides line up with TRBD1. V shed 0 bases, J shed 2 bases, and the junction held 4 bases outside the gene matches. The CDR3 length is 16 residues. Germline CDR1 and CDR2: SGHTS and YDEGEE.

CDR3 amino acids: CASSEVGGREYNEQFF. CDR3 nucleotides: TGTGCCAGCAGTGAAGTCGGCGGGAGGGAGTACAATGAGCAGTTCTTC. The rearrangement links TRBV2 to TRBJ2-1, with 9 positions matching TRBD2. The germline CDR1 and CDR2 sequences are SNHLY and FYNNEI. The V gene end was trimmed by 1 base and the J gene end by 4 bases; junction bases not matched to a gene: 5. The CDR3 extends over 16 amino acids.